Many counts were recorded for the clone carrying this TCR beta chain. No antigen is known for it. The read finishes 3 residues shy of the CDR3 end, and the germline J gene is used to complete it. This sample is drawn from a study of T cell clonality in common variable immunodeficiency. General study points: What drives increased CVID clonality needs T cell subpopulation sequencing. Links between repertoire features and CVID complications were heterogeneity-limited. Fewer TCRbeta clones were shared among CVID subjects than controls.

Libraries were prepared by immunoSEQ multiplex PCR; TCRdb keeps only in-frame clonotypes and omits some of them. The repertoire shows some 40,000 clones, none seen only once; the top ten take approximately 0.68%. Patients and controls were mostly of Caucasian heritage. V was shortened by 2 bases and J by 0 bases, with 13 bases between the two germline ends. Looked up from germline, CDR1 is SGHVS and CDR2 is FNYEAQ. The CDR3 extends over 16 amino acids. The rearrangement joins TRBV7-6 to TRBJ1-1; D not certain. The clonotype originates from a person between 18 and 69 years old in good health. Sequencing was carried out using peripheral blood mononuclear cells. The covered CDR3 bases are TGTGCCAGCAGCTTATTCATTGAGGGCATGAACACTGAA. Translated: CASSLFIEGMNTE. The complete CDR3 reads CASSLFIEGMNTEAFF.